This T cell receptor beta chain was found in a study of T cells in Graves' hyperthyroidism and ophthalmopathy. Amplified TCR beta CDR3 regions came from RNA transcripts. The HTBI primer set served for first-round RT-PCR of the TCR CDR3. Using its own MiXCR run on the multiplex PCR reads, TCRdb lists one record per CDR3 protein. Seen here are 250,000 to 300,000 distinct CDR3 sequences, approximately 14% observed once, and the top ten hold 7.9%. The CDR3 has 17 residues. Trimming took 4 bases from V and 3 from J; bases not matched to a gene: 11. Per the germline V gene, CDR1 is SGHNT and CDR2 is YYREEE (reference sequence).

The V call is TRBV5-4, the J call TRBJ2-3, with 10 nucleotides matching TRBD2. The sequenced sample was blood. The receptor comes from a woman aged 40 to 50 with Graves' hyperthyroidism. Here the CDR3 DNA reads TGTGCCAGCAGCGGCGGGGCTAGCGGGAGATCAACAGATACGCAGTATTTT. Its protein is CASSGGASGRSTDTQYF.